This T cell receptor beta chain was retrieved from a study of lymphopenia after photon versus proton radiotherapy. Study-wide findings and caveats: Only patients who died were analyzed for survival; proton advantage is unproven.

Remarks on this clone: No antigen is known for it.

Here immunoSEQ multiplex PCR was the method, and the copy in TCRdb shows in-frame clones only, minus some. Of 150,000 to 200,000 clones in the sample, about 88% were seen once. The material sequenced was peripheral blood, taken from a patient treated with photon-based radiotherapy. This TCR derives from a man aged 50 or older with gastric cancer.

The DNA of the CDR3 is TGTGCCAGCCGGCAGGGGGCTTTAGACATTCAGTACTTC. It yields the protein CASRQGALDIQYF. V is TRBV2 and J is TRBJ2-4; TRBD1 agrees at 8 bases. This CDR3 has 13 amino acids. The V segment lost 8 bases and the J segment 8 bases; nucleotides outside the gene matches: 8. Germline CDR1 reads SNHLY; CDR2 reads FYNNEI.